This TCR beta chain was sequenced in a study of OX40 agonist ivuxolimab in advanced cancers. Turning to the study itself: Six ivuxolimab dose levels, 0.01 to 10 mg/kg, were given intravenously every 2 weeks. Mean age around 60 years, range about 23 to 85; 82.7% male.

Assay: immunoSEQ multiplex PCR; the TCRdb copy retains only in-frame clones and omits some. The sample gives approximately 69,000 clones, around 86% of which show up once; under 0.75% is in the top ten. The germline CDR1 and CDR2 sequences are DFQATT and SNEGSKA (reference sequence). V was pared by 3 bases and J by 3 bases, with 5 bases between. This CDR3 has 11 amino acids. A word on this clone: Its antigen is unknown.

The study's findings and limits: The average count of expanded clones was higher among CD8+ T cells than among CD4+. Within 6 weeks, CD4+ and CD8+ blood T cells expanded clonally at 0.1 to 3.0 mg/kg.

The TCR was taken from an adult with an advanced solid tumor such as melanoma, head and neck, liver or kidney cancer. The V gene is TRBV20-1, the J gene TRBJ2-5, with unresolved D. The sample in question was CD4+ or CD8+ T cells sorted from blood, obtained in a trial of the OX40 agonist ivuxolimab. CDR3 DNA: TGCAGTGCTAGCAGGAAAGAGACCCAGTACTTC. It translates to CSASRKETQYF.